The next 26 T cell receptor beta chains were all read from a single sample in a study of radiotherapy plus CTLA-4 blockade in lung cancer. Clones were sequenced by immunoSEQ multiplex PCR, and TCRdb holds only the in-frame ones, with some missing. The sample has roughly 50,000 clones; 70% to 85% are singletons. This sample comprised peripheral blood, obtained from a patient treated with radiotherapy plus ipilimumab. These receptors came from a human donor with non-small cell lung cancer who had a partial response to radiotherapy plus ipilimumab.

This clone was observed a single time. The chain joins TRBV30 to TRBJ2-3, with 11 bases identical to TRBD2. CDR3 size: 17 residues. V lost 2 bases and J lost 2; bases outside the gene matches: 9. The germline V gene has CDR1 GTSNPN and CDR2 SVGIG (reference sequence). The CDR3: CAWSTAGTSGYTDTQYF. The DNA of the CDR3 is TGTGCCTGGAGTACTGCGGGGACTAGCGGTTACACAGATACGCAGTATTTT.

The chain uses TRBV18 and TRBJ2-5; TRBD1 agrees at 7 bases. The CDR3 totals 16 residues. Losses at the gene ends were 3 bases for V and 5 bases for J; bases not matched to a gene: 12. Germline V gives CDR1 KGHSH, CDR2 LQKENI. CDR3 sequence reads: CASSPSLGQEIETQYF. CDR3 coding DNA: TGTGCCAGCTCACCGAGCCTAGGACAGGAGATTGAGACCCAGTACTTC.

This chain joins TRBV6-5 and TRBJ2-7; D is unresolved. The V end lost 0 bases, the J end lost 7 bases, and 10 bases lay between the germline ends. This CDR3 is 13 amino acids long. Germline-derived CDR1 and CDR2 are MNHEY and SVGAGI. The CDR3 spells CASSYSRSEEQYF. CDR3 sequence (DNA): TGTGCCAGCAGTTACTCGAGGTCGGAAGAGCAGTACTTC.

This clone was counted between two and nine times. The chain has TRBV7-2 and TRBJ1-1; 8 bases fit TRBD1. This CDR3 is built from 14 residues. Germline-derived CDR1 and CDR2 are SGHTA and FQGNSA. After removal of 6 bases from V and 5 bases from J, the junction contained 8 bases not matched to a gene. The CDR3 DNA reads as TGTGCCAGCAGACAAGACAGGGGCGTTACTGAAGCTTTCTTT. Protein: CASRQDRGVTEAFF. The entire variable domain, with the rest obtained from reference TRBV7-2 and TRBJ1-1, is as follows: GAGVSQSPSNKVTEKGKDVELRCDPISGHTALYWYRQSLGQGLEFLIYFQGNSAPDKSGLPSDRFSAERTGGSVSTLTIQRTQQEDSAVYLCASRQDRGVTEAFFGQGTRLTVV.

CDR3 protein: CASNPGQGYNEQFF. Written as DNA, the CDR3 is TGTGCCAGCAACCCGGGACAGGGGTACAATGAGCAGTTCTTC. This chain links TRBV28 with TRBJ2-1; 10 bases fit TRBD1. The length of the CDR3 is 14 residues. Germline V lookup: CDR1 MDHEN, CDR2 SYDVKM. Trimming removed 7 bases from V and 4 bases from J; junction bases left unmatched: 4.

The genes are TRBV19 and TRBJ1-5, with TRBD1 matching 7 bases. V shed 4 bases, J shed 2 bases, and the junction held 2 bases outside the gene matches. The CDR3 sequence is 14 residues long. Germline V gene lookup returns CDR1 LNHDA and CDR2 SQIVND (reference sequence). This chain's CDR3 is CASSNTGGNQPQHF. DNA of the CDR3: TGTGCCAGTAGTAATACAGGGGGCAATCAGCCCCAGCATTTT.

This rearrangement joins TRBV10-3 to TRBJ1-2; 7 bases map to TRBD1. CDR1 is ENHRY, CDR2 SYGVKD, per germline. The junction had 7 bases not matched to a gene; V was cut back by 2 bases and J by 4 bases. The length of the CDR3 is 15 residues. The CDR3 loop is CAISEGIQGVYGYTF. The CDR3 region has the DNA TGTGCCATCAGTGAGGGGATCCAGGGGGTCTATGGCTACACCTTC.

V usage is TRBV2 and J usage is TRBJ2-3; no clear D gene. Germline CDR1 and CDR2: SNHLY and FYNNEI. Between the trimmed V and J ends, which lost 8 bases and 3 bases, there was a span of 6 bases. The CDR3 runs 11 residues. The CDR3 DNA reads TGTGCCAGCGATAGTACAGATACGCAGTATTTT. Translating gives CASDSTDTQYF.

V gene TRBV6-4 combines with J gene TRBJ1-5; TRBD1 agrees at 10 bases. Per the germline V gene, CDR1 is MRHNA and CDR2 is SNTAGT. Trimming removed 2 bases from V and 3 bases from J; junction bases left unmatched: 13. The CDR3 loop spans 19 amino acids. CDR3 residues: CASSDDIGRDRGLNQPQHF. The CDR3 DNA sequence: TGTGCCAGCAGTGACGACATCGGTCGGGACAGGGGACTCAATCAGCCCCAGCATTTT.

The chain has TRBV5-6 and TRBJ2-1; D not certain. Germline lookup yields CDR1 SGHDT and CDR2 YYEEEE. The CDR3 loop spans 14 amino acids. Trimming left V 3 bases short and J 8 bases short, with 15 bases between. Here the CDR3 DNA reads TGTGCCAGCAGCTCATATCGAACAGCCCATGAGCAGTTCTTC. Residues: CASSSYRTAHEQFF.

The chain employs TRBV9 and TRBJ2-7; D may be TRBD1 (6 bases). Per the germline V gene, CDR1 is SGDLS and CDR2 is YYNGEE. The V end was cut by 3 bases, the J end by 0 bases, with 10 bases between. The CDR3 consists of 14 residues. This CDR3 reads CASSDRDISYEQYF. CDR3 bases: TGTGCCAGCAGCGATCGGGACATCTCCTACGAGCAGTACTTC.

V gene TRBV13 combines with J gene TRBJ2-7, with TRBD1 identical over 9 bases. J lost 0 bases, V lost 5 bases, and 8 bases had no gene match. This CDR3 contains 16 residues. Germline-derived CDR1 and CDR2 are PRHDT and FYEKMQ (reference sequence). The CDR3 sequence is CASSIAGTGSSYEQYF. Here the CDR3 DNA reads TGTGCCAGCAGCATTGCGGGGACAGGGAGCTCCTACGAGCAGTACTTC.

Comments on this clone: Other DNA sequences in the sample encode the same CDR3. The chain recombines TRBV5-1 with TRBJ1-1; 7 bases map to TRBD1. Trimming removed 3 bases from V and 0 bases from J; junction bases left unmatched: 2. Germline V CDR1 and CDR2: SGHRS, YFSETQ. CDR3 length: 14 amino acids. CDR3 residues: CASSWTGMNTEAFF. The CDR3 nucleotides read TGCGCCAGCAGCTGGACAGGCATGAACACTGAAGCTTTCTTT.

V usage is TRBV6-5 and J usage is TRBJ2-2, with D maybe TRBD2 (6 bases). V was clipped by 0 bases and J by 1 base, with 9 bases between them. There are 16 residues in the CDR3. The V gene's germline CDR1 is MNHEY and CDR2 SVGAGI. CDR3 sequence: CASSYSGGRNTGELFF. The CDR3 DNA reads TGTGCCAGCAGTTACTCGGGGGGTAGGAACACCGGGGAGCTGTTTTTT.

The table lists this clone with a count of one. The chain's CDR3 is CASSLARGDTEAFF. CDR3 nucleotides: TGTGCCAGCAGTTTAGCCAGGGGAGACACTGAAGCTTTCTTT. The V call is TRBV27, the J call TRBJ1-1, with D perhaps TRBD1 (6 bases). Trimming pared 2 bases from V and 3 bases from J, leaving 10 bases between. Germline assignment: CDR1 MNHEY and CDR2 SMNVEV (reference sequence). CDR3 length: 14 residues.

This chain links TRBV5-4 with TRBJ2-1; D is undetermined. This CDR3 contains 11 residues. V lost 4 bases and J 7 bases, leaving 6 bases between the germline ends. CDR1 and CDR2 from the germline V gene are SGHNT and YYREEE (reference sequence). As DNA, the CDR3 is TGTGCCAGCAGCGTTTTAAATGAGCAGTTCTTC. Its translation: CASSVLNEQFF.

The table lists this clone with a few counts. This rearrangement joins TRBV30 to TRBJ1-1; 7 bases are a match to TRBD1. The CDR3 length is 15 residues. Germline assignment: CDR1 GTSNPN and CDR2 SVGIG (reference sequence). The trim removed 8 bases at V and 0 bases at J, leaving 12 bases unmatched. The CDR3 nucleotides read TGTGCCGGTAGACAGGGCACGTACATGAACACTGAAGCTTTCTTT. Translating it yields CAGRQGTYMNTEAFF.

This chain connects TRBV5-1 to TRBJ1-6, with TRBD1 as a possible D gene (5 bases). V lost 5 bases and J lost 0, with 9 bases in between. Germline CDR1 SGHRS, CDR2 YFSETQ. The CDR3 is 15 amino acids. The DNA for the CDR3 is TGCGCCAGCAGGACAGCGAGCTCCTATAATTCACCCCTCCACTTT. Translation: CASRTASSYNSPLHF.

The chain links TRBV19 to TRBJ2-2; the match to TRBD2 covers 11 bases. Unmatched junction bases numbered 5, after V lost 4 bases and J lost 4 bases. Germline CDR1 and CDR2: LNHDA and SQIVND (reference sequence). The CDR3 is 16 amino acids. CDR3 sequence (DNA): TGTGCCAGTAGTACGACTGGGACTAGCGGCACCGGGGAGCTGTTTTTT. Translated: CASSTTGTSGTGELFF.

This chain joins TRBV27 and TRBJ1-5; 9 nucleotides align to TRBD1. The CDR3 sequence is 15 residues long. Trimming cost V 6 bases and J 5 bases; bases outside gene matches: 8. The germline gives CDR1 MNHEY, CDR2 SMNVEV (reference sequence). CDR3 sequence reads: CASRPGTGWYQPQHF. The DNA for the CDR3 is TGTGCCAGCAGACCCGGGACAGGGTGGTATCAGCCCCAGCATTTT.

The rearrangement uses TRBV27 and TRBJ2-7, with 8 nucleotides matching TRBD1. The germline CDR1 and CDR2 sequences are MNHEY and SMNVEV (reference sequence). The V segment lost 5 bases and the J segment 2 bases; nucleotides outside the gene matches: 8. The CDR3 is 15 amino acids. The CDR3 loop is CASSPGQGKAYEQYF. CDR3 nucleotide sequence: TGTGCCAGCAGTCCCGGACAGGGAAAGGCCTACGAGCAGTACTTC.

CDR3 coding DNA: TGTGCCAGCAGCTCCCCTGGGGGGAGAGGGAACACTGAAGCTTTCTTT. Translated, it gives CASSSPGGRGNTEAFF. The V call is TRBV11-2, the J call TRBJ1-1, with TRBD1 as a possible D gene (5 bases). CDR3 length equals 16 residues. V lost 4 bases, J lost 1 base, and 16 bases lay in between. CDR1 and CDR2 (germline): SGHAT, FQNNGV.

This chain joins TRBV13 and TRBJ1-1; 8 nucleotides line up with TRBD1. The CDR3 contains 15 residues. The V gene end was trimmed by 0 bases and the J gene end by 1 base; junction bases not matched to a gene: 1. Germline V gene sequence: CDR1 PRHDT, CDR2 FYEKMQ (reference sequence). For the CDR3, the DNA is TGTGCCAGCAGCTTAGGGGACAGGGAGAACACTGAAGCTTTCTTT. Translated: CASSLGDRENTEAFF.

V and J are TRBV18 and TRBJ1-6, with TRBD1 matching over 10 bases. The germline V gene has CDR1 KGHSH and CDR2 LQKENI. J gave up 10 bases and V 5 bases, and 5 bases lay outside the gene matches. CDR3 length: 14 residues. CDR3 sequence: CASSIGQGDSPLHF. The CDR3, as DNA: TGTGCCAGCTCAATAGGACAGGGGGACTCACCCCTCCACTTT.

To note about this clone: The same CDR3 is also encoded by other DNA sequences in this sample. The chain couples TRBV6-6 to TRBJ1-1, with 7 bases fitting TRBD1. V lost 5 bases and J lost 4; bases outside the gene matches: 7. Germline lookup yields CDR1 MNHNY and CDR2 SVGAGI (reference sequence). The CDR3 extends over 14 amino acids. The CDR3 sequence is CASSGHRGATEAFF. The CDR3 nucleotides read TGTGCCAGCAGTGGGCACAGGGGTGCCACTGAAGCTTTCTTT.

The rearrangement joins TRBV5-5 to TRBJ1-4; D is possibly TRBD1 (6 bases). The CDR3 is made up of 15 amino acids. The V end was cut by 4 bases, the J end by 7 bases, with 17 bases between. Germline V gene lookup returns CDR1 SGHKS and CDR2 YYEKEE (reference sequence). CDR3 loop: CASSQDTGRGEKLFF. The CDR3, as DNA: TGTGCCAGCAGCCAGGACACAGGGAGAGGTGAAAAACTGTTTTTT.